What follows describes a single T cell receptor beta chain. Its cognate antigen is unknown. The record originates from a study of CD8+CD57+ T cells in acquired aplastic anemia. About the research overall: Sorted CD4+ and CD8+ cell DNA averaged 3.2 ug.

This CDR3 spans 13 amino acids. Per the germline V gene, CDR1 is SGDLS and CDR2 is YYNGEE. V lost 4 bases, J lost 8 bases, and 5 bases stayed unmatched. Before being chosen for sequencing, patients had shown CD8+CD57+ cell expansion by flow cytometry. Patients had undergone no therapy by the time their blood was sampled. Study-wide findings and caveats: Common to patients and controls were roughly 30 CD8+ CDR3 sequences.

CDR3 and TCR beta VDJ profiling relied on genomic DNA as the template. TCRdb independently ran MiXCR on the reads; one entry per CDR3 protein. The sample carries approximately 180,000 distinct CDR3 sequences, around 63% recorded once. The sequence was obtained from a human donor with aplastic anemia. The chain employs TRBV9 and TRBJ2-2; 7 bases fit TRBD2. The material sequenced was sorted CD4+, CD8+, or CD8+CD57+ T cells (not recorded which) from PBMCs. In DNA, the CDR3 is TGTGCCAGCAGCTTCGGGACTAAAGGGGAGCTGTTTTTT. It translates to CASSFGTKGELFF.